Following are 9 T cell receptor beta chains from one sample sequenced in a study of blood T cell repertoires in COVID-19. The data were produced by immunoSEQ multiplex PCR, yet TCRdb's version contains in-frame clones alone and is incomplete. The sample includes about 250,000 clones, roughly 80% seen only once; the top ten take over 7.5%. Sequencing was done on a sample of peripheral blood. All receptors come from a man older than 75 with acute or convalescent COVID-19.

The chain carries TRBV5-1 and TRBJ1-4, with 10 bases matching TRBD1. Germline lookup yields CDR1 SGHRS and CDR2 YFSETQ. After removal of 5 bases from V and 7 bases from J, the junction contained 2 bases not matched to a gene. The CDR3 length is 13 residues. In DNA form, the CDR3 reads TGCGCCAGCAGAAGGACAGGGGGTGAAAAACTGTTTTTT. Amino acids: CASRRTGGEKLFF.

The rearrangement uses TRBV27 and TRBJ1-6; tentatively, D is TRBD1 (5 bases). The CDR3 sequence is 14 residues long. Trimming took off 8 bases at V and 5 bases at J, with 13 bases between the two ends. Per the germline V gene, CDR1 is MNHEY and CDR2 is SMNVEV (reference sequence). CDR3 nucleotides: TGTGCCAGCTCACCCGGGACTAATAATTCACCCCTCCACTTT. Encoded protein: CASSPGTNNSPLHF.

The V gene is TRBV19, the J gene TRBJ2-1, with 7 bases matching TRBD2. J was trimmed by 1 base and V by 6 bases; bases with no gene match: 9. Germline CDR1 is LNHDA and CDR2 is SQIVND (reference sequence). This CDR3 is built from 16 residues. The CDR3: CASRTLAGESYNEQFF. The CDR3 nucleotides read TGTGCCAGTAGGACCTTAGCGGGTGAATCCTACAATGAGCAGTTCTTC.

This chain connects TRBV5-1 to TRBJ1-6, with 7 bases matching TRBD1. V gave up 0 bases and J gave up 10 bases; unmatched junction bases: 10. The CDR3 spans 16 residues. CDR1 is SGHRS, CDR2 YFSETQ, per germline. Written as DNA, the CDR3 is TGCGCCAGCAGCTTGGCACAGACAGGGTTCGGATCACCCCTCCACTTT. It yields the protein CASSLAQTGFGSPLHF.

This clone was seen more than once but under ten times. This rearrangement joins TRBV4-2 to TRBJ2-1; TRBD2 matches at 11 bases. Trimming removed 3 bases from V and 7 bases from J; junction bases left unmatched: 5. Germline V lookup: CDR1 LGHNA, CDR2 YNFKEQ. CDR3 length: 15 residues. The CDR3 is CASSQGLADPNEQFF. CDR3 DNA: TGTGCCAGCAGCCAGGGACTAGCGGACCCTAATGAGCAGTTCTTC.

V gene TRBV5-1 combines with J gene TRBJ1-4, with 9 bases lining up with TRBD1. Germline lookup yields CDR1 SGHRS and CDR2 YFSETQ. CDR3 length: 14 amino acids. J was trimmed by 8 bases and V by 4 bases; bases with no gene match: 6. In nucleotides, the CDR3 is TGCGCCAGCAGCGGAAGTGGGACAGGGGAAAAACTGTTTTTT. Amino acid sequence: CASSGSGTGEKLFF.

The rearrangement uses TRBV5-4 and TRBJ1-2, with TRBD1 matching 9 bases. Germline-derived CDR1 and CDR2 are SGHNT and YYREEE (reference sequence). V shed 9 bases and J 8 bases; nucleotides not matched to a gene: 17. This CDR3 spans 15 amino acids. As DNA, the CDR3 is TGTGCCACCCGGGTCGGAGTACAGGGGGCATGGGGCTACACCTTC. This encodes CATRVGVQGAWGYTF.

The chain links TRBV18 to TRBJ1-2; D might be TRBD1 (6 bases). Germline CDR1 KGHSH, CDR2 LQKENI. CDR3 length: 17 residues. The ends were cut back, 3 bases at V and 5 bases at J, with 22 bases in the middle. DNA for the CDR3: TGTGCCAGCTCACCTGTCTCCGGACAGCCTACCCCTTATGGCTACACCTTC. Translation: CASSPVSGQPTPYGYTF.

V usage is TRBV6-5 and J usage is TRBJ1-2; tentatively, D is TRBD1 (6 bases). V dropped 6 bases and J dropped 5 bases, with 19 bases sitting between them. The germline V gene has CDR1 MNHEY and CDR2 SVGAGI. CDR3 length equals 15 residues. The CDR3 is CASRDRKGPGYGYTF. The CDR3 nucleotides read TGTGCCAGCAGGGACAGAAAGGGGCCGGGGTATGGCTACACCTTC.